This passage covers 13 T cell receptor beta chains from one sample sequenced in a study of T cells after yellow fever vaccination. TCRdb itself ran the 5' RACE reads through MiXCR, one entry per CDR3 protein. The sample has about 250 distinct CDR3 sequences, 90% to 95% seen once. This sample comprised CD8+ T cells sorted from PBMCs, obtained 10 days after the yellow fever booster vaccination. These receptor sequences come from a man in his late teens or twenties who received the YFV17D yellow fever vaccine.

Worth noting for this clonotype: This beta chain represents an off-target read in a library built for alpha chains; its size is of limited meaning. V usage is TRBV20-1 and J usage is TRBJ2-1; the match to TRBD2 covers 9 bases. J gave up 3 bases and V 1 base, and 1 base lay outside the gene matches. This CDR3 has 14 amino acids. CDR1 is DFQATT, CDR2 SNEGSKA, per germline (reference sequence). CDR3 coding DNA: TGCAGTGCTAGAGGACTAGCGGACTACAATGAGCAGTTCTTC. The encoded protein is CSARGLADYNEQFF.

A remark on this clonotype: This beta chain appears as a stray read in a library generated for alpha chains; its size is not informative. The CDR3 region is CASSQPGLGEKLFF. The CDR3 DNA reads TGTGCCAGCAGCCAGCCGGGACTGGGGGAAAAACTGTTTTTT. The chain is built from TRBV3-1 and TRBJ1-4; perhaps TRBD1 as D (5 bases). CDR1 is LGHDT, CDR2 YNNKEL, per germline (reference sequence). The CDR3 spans 14 residues. V gave up 3 bases and J gave up 8 bases, with 13 bases separating them.

This clonotype has just one count. A library made for alpha chains picked up this beta chain off target, so its size means little. The chain couples TRBV30 to TRBJ1-4, with D perhaps TRBD1 (6 bases). CDR3 length equals 15 residues. Germline V gives CDR1 GTSNPN, CDR2 SVGIG (reference sequence). The V and J ends lost 0 bases and 5 bases respectively, with 13 bases between them. The DNA for the CDR3 is TGTGCCTGGAGTGTACGACCCGGGGGCAATGAAAAACTGTTTTTT. Amino acids: CAWSVRPGGNEKLFF. Full variable domain (rest looked up from reference TRBV30 and TRBJ1-4): SQTIHQWPATLVQPVGSPLSLECTVEGTSNPNLYWYRQAAGRGLQLLFYSVGIGQISSEVPQNLSASRPQDRQFILSSKKLLLSDSGFYLCAWSVRPGGNEKLFFGSGTQLSVL.

With regard to this clonotype: This beta chain turned up in a library designed for alpha chains; as an off-target read, its abundance says little. The J gene is TRBJ1-2, the V gene TRBV24-1, with D possibly TRBD1 on 5 matching bases. Germline V gives CDR1 KGHDR, CDR2 SFDVKD. Between the trimmed V and J ends, which lost 1 base and 8 bases, there was a span of 10 bases. This CDR3 has 13 amino acids. Written as DNA, the CDR3 is TGTGCCACCAGTGATTTCCAGGGAGACGGCTACACCTTC. Protein sequence: CATSDFQGDGYTF.

A note on this clonotype: This beta chain was picked up by a library intended for alpha chains and is off target, so its count carries little meaning. CDR3 sequence (DNA): TGTGCCAGCCGTAGAAGCGGGGGGGGTGCAGATACGCAGTATTTT. This sequence encodes CASRRSGGGADTQYF. The rearrangement links TRBV27 to TRBJ2-3, with 10 bases identical to TRBD2. The CDR3 spans 15 residues. Germline CDR1 reads MNHEY; CDR2 reads SMNVEV (reference sequence). With 8 bases clipped from V and 4 bases from J, the junction kept 9 bases outside the gene matches.

The count of this clonotype is one. A library prepared for alpha chains yielded this beta chain as an off-target read; its size is of little meaning. V gene TRBV5-1 combines with J gene TRBJ2-5, with 12 bases lining up with TRBD2. The CDR3 loop spans 15 amino acids. Trimming at V came to 4 bases and at J to 2 bases, leaving 3 bases not matched to a gene. Germline V lookup: CDR1 SGHRS, CDR2 YFSETQ. The CDR3 here is CASSTGTSGQETQYF. As DNA, the CDR3 is TGCGCCAGCAGCACCGGGACTAGCGGGCAAGAGACCCAGTACTTC.

Regarding this clonotype: This beta chain is a stray read from a library made for alpha chains; its abundance is not meaningful. The gene calls are TRBV29-1 and TRBJ1-2, with 10 bases that match TRBD1. V shed 7 bases, J shed 5 bases, and the junction held 7 bases outside the gene matches. CDR1 is SQVTM and CDR2 is ANQGSEA in the germline V gene. The CDR3 is made up of 13 amino acids. CDR3 region: CSGGQGVGYGYTF. For the CDR3, the DNA is TGCAGCGGAGGACAGGGGGTGGGATATGGCTACACCTTC.

To note about this clonotype: This beta chain is a stray read from a library made for alpha chains; its abundance is not meaningful. The chain employs TRBV7-9 and TRBJ1-2; weak D call: TRBD1 (5 bases). Germline CDR1 reads SEHNR; CDR2 reads FQNEAQ (reference sequence). Deletions cut 5 bases from V and 8 bases from J, with 15 bases between. CDR3 size: 13 residues. Here the CDR3 DNA reads TGTGCCAGCAGCCCCGGGGCCGAAAGGGGCTACACCTTC. Translating gives CASSPGAERGYTF.

Notes on this clonotype: This beta chain is off target for a library built for alpha chains, so its abundance means little. This chain uses TRBV5-1 with TRBJ2-3; D is ambiguous. Trimming left V 1 base short and J 5 bases short, with 5 bases between. CDR1 is SGHRS and CDR2 is YFSETQ in the germline V gene. The CDR3 loop spans 12 amino acids. The CDR3 sequence is CASSLLGDTQYF. Here the CDR3 DNA reads TGCGCCAGCAGCTTGTTAGGAGATACGCAGTATTTT.

In the case of this clonotype: This beta chain is an off-target read within a library intended for alpha chains, so its frequency means little. The chain combines TRBV5-5 with TRBJ2-7; 8 bases agree with TRBD2. The CDR3 is 16 residues long. J gave up 2 bases and V 6 bases, and 13 bases lay outside the gene matches. Germline-derived CDR1 and CDR2 are SGHKS and YYEKEE (reference sequence). The chain's CDR3 is CASTPGGLAATYEQYF. The CDR3 DNA follows: TGTGCCAGCACCCCGGGAGGGTTAGCGGCTACCTACGAGCAGTACTTC.

With respect to this clonotype: Because the library targeted alpha chains, this beta chain is an off-target read whose size means little. The CDR3 loop is CAISESGAPRYNEQFF. The CDR3 region has the DNA TGTGCCATCAGTGAGTCTGGGGCGCCCCGTTACAATGAGCAGTTCTTC. The genes are TRBV10-3 and TRBJ2-1; D might be TRBD1 (5 bases). V lost 0 bases and J lost 4, with 13 bases in between. The CDR3 extends over 16 amino acids. The germline CDR1 and CDR2 sequences are ENHRY and SYGVKD.

This clonotype appeared once. This beta chain turned up in a library designed for alpha chains; as an off-target read, its abundance says little. The chain combines TRBV27 with TRBJ2-1, with 7 positions matching TRBD1. Germline trimming cut 2 bases from V and 0 bases from J; bases unmatched to any gene: 7. Germline V gene sequence: CDR1 MNHEY, CDR2 SMNVEV (reference sequence). The length of the CDR3 is 17 residues. DNA of the CDR3: TGTGCCAGCAGTTTAGACCAGGGGGTAGTCTCCTACAATGAGCAGTTCTTC. Protein product: CASSLDQGVVSYNEQFF.

In this sample, this clonotype turned up once. A library made for alpha chains picked up this beta chain off target, so its size means little. J is TRBJ1-5 and V is TRBV6-2 or TRBV6-3; 7 bases are shared with TRBD1. The V segment lost 2 bases and the J segment 5 bases; nucleotides outside the gene matches: 9. CDR3 length: 16 amino acids. CDR1 is MNHEY and CDR2 is SVGEGT in the germline V gene. CDR3 in amino acids: CASSYPNRGGDQPQHF. For the CDR3, the DNA is TGTGCCAGCAGTTACCCTAACAGGGGAGGCGATCAGCCCCAGCATTTT.